This entry lists 21 T cell receptor beta chains sequenced from one sample in a study of blood T cells in healthy people across ages. A sample-barcoded 5' primer and a J-beta primer mix were used in a second PCR of about 7 to 11 cycles. From the 5' RACE reads, TCRdb called clonotypes with MiXCR, one entry per CDR3 protein. Among about 780,000 distinct CDR3 sequences listed, around 50% were seen once. Sequencing input: blood. The receptors were gathered from an older man in good health.

Details on this clonotype: A much larger clone lies a single base off, so this may be a read error. The CDR3 loop reads CSARSEQQETQYF. CDR3 nucleotides: TGCAGTGCTAGATCCGAACAGCAAGAGACCCAGTACTTC. The rearrangement links TRBV20-1 to TRBJ2-5; no reliable D call. V lost 2 bases, J lost 2 bases, and 9 bases lay in between. The CDR3 is 13 amino acids. The germline V gene encodes CDR1 DFQATT and CDR2 SNEGSKA (reference sequence).

The rearrangement links TRBV20-1 to TRBJ2-5; perhaps TRBD1 as D (6 bases). In germline, CDR1 is DFQATT, CDR2 SNEGSKA (reference sequence). The CDR3 consists of 15 residues. The V gene lost 0 bases and the J gene lost 11 bases, with 22 bases spanning the gap. The DNA of the CDR3 is TGCAGTGCTAGAGATCCTCTATCTGGGGGCAATGAGCAGTACTTC. Protein sequence: CSARDPLSGGNEQYF.

This clonotype was seen a few times. This sequence joins TRBV7-9 and TRBJ2-1, with unresolved D. Germline V gene data show CDR1 as SEHNR and CDR2 as FQNEAQ (reference sequence). V was clipped by 1 base and J by 8 bases, with 12 bases between them. The length of the CDR3 is 14 residues. Written as DNA, the CDR3 is TGTGCCAGCAGCTTAGTACTGGGTATGGATGAGCAGTTCTTC. Amino acids: CASSLVLGMDEQFF.

CDR3 protein: CASSVVPRDADTQYF. The CDR3 DNA reads as TGTGCCAGCAGCGTAGTTCCGCGGGACGCAGATACGCAGTATTTT. J is TRBJ2-3 and V is TRBV9, with a tentative D call TRBD2 (6 bases). V was clipped by 0 bases and J by 4 bases, with 12 bases between them. Germline V gene sequence: CDR1 SGDLS, CDR2 YYNGEE. The CDR3 loop spans 15 amino acids.

The chain combines TRBV5-1 with TRBJ2-7; 10 nucleotides align to TRBD2. V was clipped by 1 base and J by 7 bases; unmatched bases: 8. The CDR3 has 15 residues. The germline V gene encodes CDR1 SGHRS and CDR2 YFSETQ. The CDR3 sequence: CASSLPLAGYNEQYF. In DNA, the CDR3 is TGCGCCAGCAGCTTGCCACTAGCGGGGTACAATGAGCAGTACTTC.

Points on this clonotype: This could be a read error, since a much larger clone is one nucleotide away. V is TRBV20-1 and J is TRBJ2-7; 9 bases fit TRBD1. The length of the CDR3 is 14 residues. Germline CDR1 reads DFQATT; CDR2 reads SNEGSKA (reference sequence). The CDR3 protein is CSATGTGNSYERYF. The DNA for the CDR3 is TGCAGTGCGACGGGGACAGGGAACTCCTACGAGCGGTACTTC.

This clonotype has a single count. This may stem from a read error, because a much larger clone lies one nucleotide away. Written as DNA, the CDR3 is TGTGCCATCAGTGAGCGAGGCCCGAAGCGGGGATACAATGAGCAGTACTTC. Residues: CAISERGPKRGYNEQYF. The J gene is TRBJ2-1, the V gene TRBV10-3; 7 bases map to TRBD2. The DNA end lines up better with TRBJ2-7; the J call may be wrong. From germline, CDR1 is ENHRY and CDR2 SYGVKD. This CDR3 is built from 17 residues.

The chain links TRBV3-1 to TRBJ1-1; no reliable D call. The CDR3 sequence is 15 residues long. V was clipped by 4 bases and J by 4 bases, with 16 bases between them. The germline V gene has CDR1 LGHDT and CDR2 YNNKEL (reference sequence). CDR3 region: CASSPETKFVTEAFF. The CDR3 DNA is TGTGCCAGCAGCCCAGAAACGAAATTTGTCACTGAAGCTTTCTTT.

A remark on this clonotype: This may be a read error: a much more frequent sequence differs by one nucleotide. V is TRBV20-1 and J is TRBJ2-1; D gene uncertain. The closer fit of TRBJ2-7 to the DNA end suggests the J call may be wrong. Looked up from germline, CDR1 is DFQATT and CDR2 is SNEGSKA (reference sequence). The CDR3 contains 11 residues. The CDR3 loop reads CGTRTYNEQYF. CDR3 sequence (DNA): TGCGGAACCCGAACCTACAATGAGCAGTACTTC.

The V call is TRBV6-6, the J call TRBJ1-1, with TRBD1 matching over 7 bases. Germline V gene sequence: CDR1 MNHNY, CDR2 SVGAGI (reference sequence). The CDR3 spans 16 residues. Trimming took 6 bases from V and 6 from J; bases not matched to a gene: 16. This chain's CDR3 is CASSRGQEIFNAEAFF. DNA of the CDR3: TGTGCCAGCAGCCGAGGACAGGAGATCTTTAACGCTGAAGCTTTCTTT.

This clonotype was recorded a few times. The CDR3 loop reads CASREGTIYEQYF. CDR3 DNA sequence: TGTGCCAGCAGGGAGGGTACAATCTACGAGCAGTACTTC. V usage is TRBV12-3 or TRBV12-4 and J usage is TRBJ2-7, with a tentative D call TRBD2 (6 bases). Between the trimmed V and J ends, which lost 6 bases and 3 bases, there was a span of 12 bases. There are 13 residues in the CDR3.

This clonotype has more than one count but fewer than ten. CDR3 coding DNA: TGTGCCAGCAGCTTAGATTTACAGTCCTCCTACGAGCAGTACTTC. Translated: CASSLDLQSSYEQYF. The chain has TRBV7-2 and TRBJ2-7; no definite D call. Germline V gene sequence: CDR1 SGHTA, CDR2 FQGNSA. The CDR3 is 15 amino acids. Trimming took off 1 base at V and 0 bases at J, with 10 bases between the two ends.

As to this clonotype: One base away lies a much larger clone, so this may be a sequencing read error. V usage is TRBV12-3 or TRBV12-4 and J usage is TRBJ2-5; TRBD1 agrees at 8 bases. The V segment lost 6 bases and the J segment 4 bases; nucleotides outside the gene matches: 10. The CDR3 loop spans 15 amino acids. CDR3 loop: CASRLTGASLETQYF. CDR3 DNA: TGTGCCAGCAGACTGACAGGGGCCAGTCTAGAGACCCAGTACTTC.

The J gene is TRBJ2-7, the V gene TRBV14; D is perhaps TRBD2 (5 bases). The CDR3 runs 14 residues. Trimming removed 6 bases from V and 0 bases from J, with 12 bases in between. Per germline, CDR1 SGHDN and CDR2 FVKESK. CDR3 in amino acids: CASRSPGSSYEQYF. The CDR3 DNA follows: TGTGCCAGCAGATCACCGGGATCCTCCTACGAGCAGTACTTC.

This clonotype has just a few counts. This chain joins TRBV7-2 and TRBJ2-7; D possibly matches TRBD1 or TRBD2 (5 bases each). Germline values: CDR1 SGHTA, CDR2 FQGNSA. CDR3 length: 14 amino acids. Trimming stripped 5 bases from V and 5 bases from J, with 16 bases between. The CDR3 loop is CASSRDGRADEQYF. CDR3 DNA: TGTGCCAGCAGCCGGGACGGTCGAGCGGACGAGCAGTACTTC. Full variable domain (outside the CDR3, taken from reference TRBV7-2 and TRBJ2-7): GAGVSQSPSNKVTEKGKDVELRCDPISGHTALYWYRQSLGQGLEFLIYFQGNSAPDKSGLPSDRFSAERTGGSVSTLTIQRTQQEDSAVYLCASSRDGRADEQYFGPGTRLTVT.

This clonotype was counted between two and nine times. This sequence joins TRBV7-9 and TRBJ2-1; a possible D gene is TRBD2 (6 bases). V dropped 4 bases and J dropped 8 bases, with 9 bases sitting between them. CDR3 length equals 12 residues. Per the germline V gene, CDR1 is SEHNR and CDR2 is FQNEAQ (reference sequence). CDR3 sequence: CASSWRVDEQFF. In DNA, the CDR3 is TGTGCCAGCAGCTGGAGGGTCGATGAGCAGTTCTTC.

This clonotype was seen ten or more times. The chain has TRBV7-2 and TRBJ2-5; 9 positions agree with TRBD1. The CDR3 runs 14 residues. Germline values: CDR1 SGHTA, CDR2 FQGNSA. Trimming took 3 bases from V and 2 from J; bases not matched to a gene: 1. CDR3 bases: TGTGCCAGCAGCTTTGGACAGGGGCAAGAGACCCAGTACTTC. Its protein product is CASSFGQGQETQYF.

V and J are TRBV10-3 and TRBJ1-2, with D perhaps TRBD1 (6 bases). This CDR3 has 15 amino acids. From germline, CDR1 is ENHRY and CDR2 SYGVKD. V lost 10 bases to trimming and J lost 4 bases, with 22 bases between them. Written as DNA, the CDR3 is TGTGCCAGCCGGGACAACAAGGGTACTATCTATGGCTACACCTTC. This encodes CASRDNKGTIYGYTF.

This clonotype was observed a few times. This rearrangement joins TRBV10-3 to TRBJ2-3; D possibly uses TRBD1 or TRBD2 (5 bases each). The CDR3 is 13 residues long. Per the germline V gene, CDR1 is ENHRY and CDR2 is SYGVKD. V was pared by 7 bases and J by 1 base, with 9 bases between. Here the CDR3 reads CAITRDRTDTQYF. As DNA, the CDR3 is TGTGCCATCACGAGGGACCGCACAGATACGCAGTATTTT.

This clonotype was counted a few times. This chain connects TRBV12-3 or TRBV12-4 to TRBJ2-1; no definite D call. The CDR3 extends over 14 amino acids. Trimming cost V 2 bases and J 5 bases, with 10 bases left between them. In DNA form, the CDR3 reads TGTGCCAGCAGTTTAACCAGCGCAGACAATGAGCAGTTCTTC. It translates to CASSLTSADNEQFF.

Ten or more counts support this clonotype. The rearrangement links TRBV11-3 to TRBJ2-7; 7 nucleotides align to TRBD2. The CDR3 runs to 14 residues. V gave up 8 bases and J gave up 6 bases; unmatched junction bases: 13. Per germline, CDR1 SGHNT and CDR2 YENEEA. The CDR3 nucleotides are TGTGCCAGCGCCTCGGGAGCGGGGTTCGTCGAGCAGTACTTC. Translation: CASASGAGFVEQYF.